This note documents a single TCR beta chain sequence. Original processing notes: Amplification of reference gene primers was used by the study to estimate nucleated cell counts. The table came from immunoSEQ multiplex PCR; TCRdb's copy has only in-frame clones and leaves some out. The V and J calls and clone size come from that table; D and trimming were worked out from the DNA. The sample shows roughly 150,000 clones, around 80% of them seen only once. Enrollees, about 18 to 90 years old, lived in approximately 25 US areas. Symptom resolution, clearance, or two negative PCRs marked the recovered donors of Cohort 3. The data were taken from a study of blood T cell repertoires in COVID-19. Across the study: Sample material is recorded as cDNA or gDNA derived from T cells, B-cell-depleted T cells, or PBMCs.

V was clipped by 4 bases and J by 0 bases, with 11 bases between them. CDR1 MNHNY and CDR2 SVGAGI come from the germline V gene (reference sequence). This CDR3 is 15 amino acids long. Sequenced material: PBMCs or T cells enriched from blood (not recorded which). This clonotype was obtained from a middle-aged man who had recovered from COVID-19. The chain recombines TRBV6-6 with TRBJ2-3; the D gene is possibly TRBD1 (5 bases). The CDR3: CASSFRGTSTDTQYF. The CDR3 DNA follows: TGTGCCAGCAGTTTTAGGGGAACTAGCACAGATACGCAGTATTTT.